A single sample gave rise to the 21 T cell receptor beta chains below, sequenced in a study of breast tumors, draining lymph nodes, adjacent tissues. Axillary draining lymph nodes of breast cancer patients supplied the node samples. TCRdb re-called the multiplex PCR reads with MiXCR, one entry per CDR3 protein. The table has under 85,000 distinct CDR3 sequences, about 21% seen once; the top ten hold about 2.4%. The sample was axillary lymph node tissue. These receptors came from a female donor with breast cancer. Some clones in this sample may be carry-over from other donors' samples.

This clonotype was seen a handful of times. The rearrangement joins TRBV19 to TRBJ1-5; TRBD1 matches 8 bases. The CDR3 spans 14 residues. V gave up 9 bases and J gave up 0 bases; unmatched junction bases: 4. Germline CDR1 LNHDA, CDR2 SQIVND (reference sequence). As DNA, the CDR3 is TGTGCCAGCTCGGACAGGGATAGCAATCAGCCCCAGCATTTT. It encodes CASSDRDSNQPQHF. Full variable domain (outside the CDR3, taken from reference TRBV19 and TRBJ1-5): DGGITQSPKYLFRKEGQNVTLSCEQNLNHDAMYWYRQDPGQGLRLIYYSQIVNDFQKGDIAEGYSVSREKKESFPLTVTSAQKNPTAFYLCASSDRDSNQPQHFGDGTRLSIL.

There are many counts of this clonotype. The genes are TRBV20-1 and TRBJ2-1; weak D call: TRBD2 (5 bases). The CDR3 length is 14 residues. Trimming stripped 6 bases from V and 0 bases from J, with 12 bases between. Germline V gene data show CDR1 as DFQATT and CDR2 as SNEGSKA (reference sequence). CDR3 in amino acids: CSALLGSSYNEQFF. The CDR3 region has the DNA TGCAGTGCCCTCTTGGGGAGCTCCTACAATGAGCAGTTCTTC.

The chain combines TRBV6-2 or TRBV6-3 with TRBJ2-6; D call uncertain. The CDR3 is 15 amino acids. V shed 4 bases and J shed 3 bases, with 10 bases lying between them. Germline values: CDR1 MNHEY, CDR2 SVGEGT. The CDR3 loop is CASSLLGLGANVLTF. The CDR3 DNA reads TGTGCCAGCAGTTTACTCGGGCTTGGGGCCAACGTCCTGACTTTC.

Points on this clonotype: This could be a read error, since a much larger clone is one nucleotide away. V usage is TRBV19 and J usage is TRBJ2-1, with unresolved D. The CDR3 loop spans 14 amino acids. The germline V gene encodes CDR1 LNHDA and CDR2 SQIVND (reference sequence). The CDR3 sequence is CAGSMRQSYNEQFF. For the CDR3, the DNA is TGTGCCGGTAGTATGCGTCAGTCCTACAATGAGCAGTTCTTC.

This clonotype was recorded many times. This rearrangement joins TRBV24-1 to TRBJ1-5; 7 bases line up with TRBD1. The CDR3 is 13 amino acids. V lost 8 bases, J lost 1 base, and 1 base stayed unmatched. The germline V gene has CDR1 KGHDR and CDR2 SFDVKD. The CDR3 coding sequence is TGTGCCACCACAGGGGGGAGCAATCAGCCCCAGCATTTT. As protein: CATTGGSNQPQHF.

This clonotype showed up many times. The chain couples TRBV6-1 to TRBJ2-7; D gene unclear. This CDR3 contains 14 residues. Germline values: CDR1 MNHNS, CDR2 SASEGT. The ends were cut back, 2 bases at V and 0 bases at J, with 8 bases in the middle. CDR3 DNA sequence: TGTGCCAGCAGTGAACCGGCAGACTCCTACGAGCAGTACTTC. Amino acid sequence: CASSEPADSYEQYF.

This clonotype was counted many times. V is TRBV6-1 and J is TRBJ2-3; tentatively, D is TRBD1 or TRBD2 (5 bases each). There are 14 residues in the CDR3. Germline V gene sequence: CDR1 MNHNS, CDR2 SASEGT. With 3 bases removed from V and 1 base from J, the gap between germline ends came to 8 bases. The CDR3 loop is CASSEGPRTDTQYF. CDR3 nucleotide sequence: TGTGCCAGCAGTGAGGGACCACGCACAGATACGCAGTATTTT.

In this sample, this clonotype turned up many times. The chain combines TRBV11-1 with TRBJ2-3, with 10 bases fitting TRBD1. Germline lookup yields CDR1 SGHAT and CDR2 FQDESV (reference sequence). The V segment lost 5 bases and the J segment 5 bases; nucleotides outside the gene matches: 4. The CDR3 is 14 amino acids. DNA of the CDR3: TGTGCCAGCAGCGACAGGGGGCGAAGAGATACGCAGTATTTT. This gives the protein CASSDRGRRDTQYF.

Ten or more counts support this clonotype. This chain connects TRBV6-5 to TRBJ2-3, with D perhaps being TRBD1 or TRBD2 (6 bases each). The germline gives CDR1 MNHEY, CDR2 SVGAGI. The CDR3 has 16 residues. Trimming cost V 6 bases and J 2 bases, with 18 bases left between them. The DNA for the CDR3 is TGTGCCAGCAGCCCCACGGGGGCGGGATACACAGATACGCAGTATTTT. Translating it yields CASSPTGAGYTDTQYF.

This clonotype was seen at least ten times. The chain couples TRBV4-1 to TRBJ2-1; D gene uncertain. The length of the CDR3 is 12 residues. The V end lost 0 bases, the J end lost 6 bases, and 3 bases lay between the germline ends. Germline CDR1 MGHRA, CDR2 YSYEKL. Written as DNA, the CDR3 is TGCGCCAGCAGCCAAGATGGCAATGAGCAGTTCTTC. It yields the protein CASSQDGNEQFF.

Note on this clonotype: It may be a read error: a sequence one base away is much more abundant. V usage is TRBV12-3 or TRBV12-4 and J usage is TRBJ1-5, with 9 bases identical to TRBD1. This CDR3 comprises 16 residues. DNA for the CDR3: TGTGCCAGCAGTCCCGGTCGACAGGGGGAGAATCAGTCCCAGCATTTT. It is translated as CASSPGRQGENQSQHF.

With respect to this clonotype: A much larger clone sits a single nucleotide away, making a read error possible. The missing conserved phenylalanine or tryptophan at the end of this CDR3 makes a read error likely. The chain has TRBV10-2 and TRBJ2-3; no clear D. Germline CDR1 WSHSY, CDR2 SAAADI. The CDR3 covers 11 residues. Trimming pared 6 bases from V and 5 bases from J, leaving 6 bases between. Here the CDR3 DNA reads TGCGCCAGCAGCGAATTAGATACGCAGTATTCT. It translates to CASSELDTQYS.

This chain joins TRBV12-3 or TRBV12-4 and TRBJ1-3; tentatively, D is TRBD1 (5 bases). The CDR3 consists of 17 residues. The V gene lost 5 bases and the J gene lost 0 bases, with 17 bases spanning the gap. The CDR3 loop is CASSDWAQVLSGNTIYF. In DNA form, the CDR3 reads TGTGCCAGCAGTGATTGGGCACAGGTCCTCTCTGGAAACACCATATATTTT.

This clonotype was counted a few times. This chain links TRBV27 with TRBJ2-1, with 7 bases that match TRBD2. After removal of 8 bases from V and 4 bases from J, the junction contained 5 bases not matched to a gene. Per the germline V gene, CDR1 is MNHEY and CDR2 is SMNVEV (reference sequence). The CDR3 is 13 amino acids. CDR3 in amino acids: CASWGLLYNEQFF. CDR3 DNA: TGTGCCAGCTGGGGACTATTATACAATGAGCAGTTCTTC.

This clonotype was recorded many times. V is TRBV12-3 or TRBV12-4 and J is TRBJ2-3; no clear D. Between the trimmed V and J ends, which lost 6 bases and 4 bases, there was a span of 14 bases. The CDR3 is 14 residues long. This CDR3 reads CASSRARVADTQYF. CDR3 in DNA: TGTGCCAGCAGCCGTGCCCGAGTAGCAGATACGCAGTATTTT.

This clonotype was seen a handful of times. J is TRBJ1-5 and V is TRBV27; D is possibly TRBD1 (5 bases). The CDR3 extends over 16 amino acids. The germline V gene has CDR1 MNHEY and CDR2 SMNVEV (reference sequence). Trimming cost V 8 bases and J 2 bases, with 19 bases left between them. This CDR3 reads CASRSFGGSGNQPQHF. CDR3 coding DNA: TGTGCCAGCCGCTCGTTCGGGGGGAGTGGCAATCAGCCCCAGCATTTT.

This clonotype has a count of ten or more. The V gene is TRBV11-3, the J gene TRBJ2-5, with D possibly matching TRBD1 (5 bases). Trimming cost V 1 base and J 2 bases, with 20 bases left between them. Germline loops: CDR1 SGHNT, CDR2 YENEEA. The length of the CDR3 is 18 residues. In DNA form, the CDR3 reads TGTGCCAGCAGCTTAGCCATCCCTATCATGACAGCGCAAGAGACCCAGTACTTC. Its translation is CASSLAIPIMTAQETQYF.

The chain employs TRBV28 and TRBJ2-1, with 11 positions matching TRBD2. The CDR3 runs 15 residues. The germline CDR1 and CDR2 sequences are MDHEN and SYDVKM. V gave up 6 bases and J gave up 5 bases; unmatched junction bases: 6. The CDR3 DNA is TGTGCCAGCAGCGCCGGACTAGCGGGTAACAATGAGCAGTTCTTC. Translation gives CASSAGLAGNNEQFF.

Notes on this clonotype: This may come from a read error, since a much larger clone is one base off. This rearrangement joins TRBV20-1 to TRBJ2-1, with 7 bases aligning to TRBD2. This CDR3 has 15 residues. Germline lookup yields CDR1 DFQATT and CDR2 SNEGSKA (reference sequence). The CDR3 DNA sequence: TGCGGTGCTAGAGAGCGCGGGAGCTTTGGCAATGAGCAGTTCTTC. Translated, it gives CGARERGSFGNEQFF.

The sample holds one count of this clonotype. One end of the junction is discordant with germline, which a read error may explain. The chain combines TRBV27 with TRBJ2-5; possibly TRBD2 for D (5 bases). Germline loops: CDR1 MNHEY, CDR2 SMNVEV (reference sequence). CDR3 length: 12 amino acids. CDR3 protein: CAGSLSGETQYF. DNA of the CDR3: TGTGCCGGCAGTTTATCGGGGGAGACCCAGTACTTC.

In this sample, this clonotype turned up many times. This sequence joins TRBV9 and TRBJ2-1, with TRBD1 matching over 8 bases. The CDR3 covers 18 residues. The germline V gene has CDR1 SGDLS and CDR2 YYNGEE. The J segment lost 4 bases and the V segment lost 3 bases, leaving 15 bases of the junction unmatched. CDR3 protein: CASSAPRTGFHSYNEQFF. As DNA, the CDR3 is TGTGCCAGCAGCGCCCCTAGGACAGGGTTTCATTCTTACAATGAGCAGTTCTTC.